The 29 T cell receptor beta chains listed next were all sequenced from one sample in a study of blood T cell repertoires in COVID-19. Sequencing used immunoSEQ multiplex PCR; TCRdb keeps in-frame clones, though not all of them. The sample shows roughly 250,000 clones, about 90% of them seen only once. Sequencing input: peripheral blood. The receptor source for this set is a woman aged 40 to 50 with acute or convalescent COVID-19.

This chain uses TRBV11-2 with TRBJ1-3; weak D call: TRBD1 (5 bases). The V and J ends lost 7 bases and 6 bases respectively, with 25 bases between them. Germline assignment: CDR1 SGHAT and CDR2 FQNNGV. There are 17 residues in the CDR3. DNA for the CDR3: TGTGCCAGCACCCTACGAGAGACAGTAATAGTTGCAAACACCATATATTTT. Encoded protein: CASTLRETVIVANTIYF.

The CDR3 spells CASSGTASANTGELFF. The CDR3 bases are TGTGCCAGTAGCGGGACAGCCTCCGCGAACACCGGGGAGCTGTTTTTT. The chain links TRBV19 to TRBJ2-2; 7 positions match TRBD1. Germline loops: CDR1 LNHDA, CDR2 SQIVND (reference sequence). Trimming removed 6 bases from V and 0 bases from J; junction bases left unmatched: 7. CDR3 size: 16 residues.

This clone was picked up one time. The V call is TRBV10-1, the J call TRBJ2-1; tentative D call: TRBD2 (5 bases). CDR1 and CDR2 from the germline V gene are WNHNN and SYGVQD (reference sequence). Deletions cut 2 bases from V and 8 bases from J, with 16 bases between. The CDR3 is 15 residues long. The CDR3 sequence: CASSERASRPDEQFF. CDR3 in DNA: TGCGCCAGCAGTGAGAGGGCTAGCCGCCCCGATGAGCAGTTCTTC.

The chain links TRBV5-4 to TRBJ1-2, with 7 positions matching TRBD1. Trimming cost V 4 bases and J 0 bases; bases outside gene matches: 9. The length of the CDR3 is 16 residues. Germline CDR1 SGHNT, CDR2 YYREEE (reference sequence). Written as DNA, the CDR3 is TGTGCCAGCAGCCCAACGACAGGGTGGGCTAACTATGGCTACACCTTC. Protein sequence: CASSPTTGWANYGYTF. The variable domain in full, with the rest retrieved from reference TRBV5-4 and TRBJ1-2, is ETGVTQSPTHLIKTRGQQVTLRCSSQSGHNTVSWYQQALGQGPQFIFQYYREEENGRGNFPPRFSGLQFPNYSSELNVNALELDDSALYLCASSPTTGWANYGYTFGSGTRLTVV.

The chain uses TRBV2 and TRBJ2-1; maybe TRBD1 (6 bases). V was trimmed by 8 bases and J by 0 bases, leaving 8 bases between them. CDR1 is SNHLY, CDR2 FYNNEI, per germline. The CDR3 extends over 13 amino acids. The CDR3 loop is CASGQSSYNEQFF. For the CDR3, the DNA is TGTGCCAGCGGACAGAGCTCCTACAATGAGCAGTTCTTC. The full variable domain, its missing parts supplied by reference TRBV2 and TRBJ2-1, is EPEVTQTPSHQVTQMGQEVILRCVPISNHLYFYWYRQILGQKVEFLVSFYNNEISEKSEIFDDQFSVERPDGSNFTLKIRSTKLEDSAMYFCASGQSSYNEQFFGPGTRLTVL.

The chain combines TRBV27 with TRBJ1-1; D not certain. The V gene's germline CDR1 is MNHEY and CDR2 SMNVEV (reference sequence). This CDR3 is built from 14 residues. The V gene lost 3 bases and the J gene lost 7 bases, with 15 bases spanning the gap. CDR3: CASSLNLAGLEAFF. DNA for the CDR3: TGTGCCAGCAGTTTGAATCTGGCGGGTCTTGAAGCTTTCTTT.

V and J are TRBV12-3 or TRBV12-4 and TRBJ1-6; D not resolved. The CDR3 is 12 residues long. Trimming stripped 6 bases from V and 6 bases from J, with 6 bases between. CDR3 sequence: CASSPPNSPLHF. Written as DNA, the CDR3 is TGTGCCAGCAGCCCTCCTAATTCACCCCTCCACTTT.

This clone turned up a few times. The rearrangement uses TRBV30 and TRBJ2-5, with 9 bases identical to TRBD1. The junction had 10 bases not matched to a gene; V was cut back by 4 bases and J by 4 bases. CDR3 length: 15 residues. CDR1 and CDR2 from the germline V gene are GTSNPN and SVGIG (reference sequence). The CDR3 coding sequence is TGTGCCTGGAAAGTGGGTACAGGGGGCGCAGAGACCCAGTACTTC. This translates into CAWKVGTGGAETQYF. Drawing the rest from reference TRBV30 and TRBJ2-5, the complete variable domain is SQTIHQWPATLVQPVGSPLSLECTVEGTSNPNLYWYRQAAGRGLQLLFYSVGIGQISSEVPQNLSASRPQDRQFILSSKKLLLSDSGFYLCAWKVGTGGAETQYFGPGTRLLVL.

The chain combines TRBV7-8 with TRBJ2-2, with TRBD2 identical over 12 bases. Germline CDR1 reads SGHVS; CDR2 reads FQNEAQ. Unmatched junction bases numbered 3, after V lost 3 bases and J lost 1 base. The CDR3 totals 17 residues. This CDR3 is CASSLGTSGLNTGELFF. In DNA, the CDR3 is TGTGCCAGCAGCTTGGGGACTAGCGGGTTGAACACCGGGGAGCTGTTTTTT.

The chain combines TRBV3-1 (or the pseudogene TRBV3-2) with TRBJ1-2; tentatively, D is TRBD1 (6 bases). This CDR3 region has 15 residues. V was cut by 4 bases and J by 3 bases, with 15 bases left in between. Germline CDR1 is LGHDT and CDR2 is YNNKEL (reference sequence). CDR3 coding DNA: TGTGCCAGCAGCCTACTGGACAGACAAGACTATGGCTACACCTTC. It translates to CASSLLDRQDYGYTF.

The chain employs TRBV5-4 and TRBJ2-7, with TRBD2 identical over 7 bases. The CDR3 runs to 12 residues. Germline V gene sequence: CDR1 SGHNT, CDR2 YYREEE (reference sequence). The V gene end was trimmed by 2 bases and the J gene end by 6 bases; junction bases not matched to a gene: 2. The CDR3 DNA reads TGTGCCAGCAGCTTAGGGAGGGCCGAGCAGTACGTC. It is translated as CASSLGRAEQYV.

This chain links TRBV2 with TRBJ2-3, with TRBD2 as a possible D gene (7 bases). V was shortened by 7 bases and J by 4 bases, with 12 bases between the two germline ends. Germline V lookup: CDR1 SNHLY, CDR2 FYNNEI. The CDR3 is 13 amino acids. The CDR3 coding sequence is TGTGCCAGCATGAGGGGGGGGGCAGATACGCAGTATTTT. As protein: CASMRGGADTQYF.

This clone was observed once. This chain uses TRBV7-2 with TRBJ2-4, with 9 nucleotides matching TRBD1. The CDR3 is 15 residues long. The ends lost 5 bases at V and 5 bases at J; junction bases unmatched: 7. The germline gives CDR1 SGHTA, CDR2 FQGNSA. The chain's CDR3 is CASSAYGTGQNIQYF. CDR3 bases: TGTGCCAGCAGCGCCTACGGGACAGGGCAAAACATTCAGTACTTC.

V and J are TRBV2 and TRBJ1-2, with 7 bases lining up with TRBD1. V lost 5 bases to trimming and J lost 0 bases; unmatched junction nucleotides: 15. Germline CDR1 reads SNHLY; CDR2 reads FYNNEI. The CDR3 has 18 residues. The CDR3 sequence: CASSQRLFRDSPNYGYTF. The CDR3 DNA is TGTGCCAGCAGTCAACGTCTATTCCGGGACAGCCCTAACTATGGCTACACCTTC.

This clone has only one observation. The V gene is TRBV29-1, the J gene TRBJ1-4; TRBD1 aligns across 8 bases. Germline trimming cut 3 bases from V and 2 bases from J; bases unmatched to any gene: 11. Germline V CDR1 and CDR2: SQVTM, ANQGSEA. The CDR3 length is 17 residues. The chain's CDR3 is CSVDPAGGKITNEKLFF. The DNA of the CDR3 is TGCAGCGTTGATCCGGCAGGGGGCAAGATCACTAATGAAAAACTGTTTTTT.

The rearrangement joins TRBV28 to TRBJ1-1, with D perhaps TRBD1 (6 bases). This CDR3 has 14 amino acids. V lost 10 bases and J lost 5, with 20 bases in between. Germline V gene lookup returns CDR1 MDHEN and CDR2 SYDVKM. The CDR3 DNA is TGTGCCACCTCAGGGGAGCCCGGGGCTACTGAAGCTTTCTTT. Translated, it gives CATSGEPGATEAFF.

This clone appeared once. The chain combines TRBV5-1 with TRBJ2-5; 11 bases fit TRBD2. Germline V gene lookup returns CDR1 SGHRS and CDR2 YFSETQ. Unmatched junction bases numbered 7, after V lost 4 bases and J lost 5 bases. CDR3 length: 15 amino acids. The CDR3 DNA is TGCGCCAGCAGCAAGGGACTAGCGGATGGGGAGACCCAGTACTTC. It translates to CASSKGLADGETQYF.

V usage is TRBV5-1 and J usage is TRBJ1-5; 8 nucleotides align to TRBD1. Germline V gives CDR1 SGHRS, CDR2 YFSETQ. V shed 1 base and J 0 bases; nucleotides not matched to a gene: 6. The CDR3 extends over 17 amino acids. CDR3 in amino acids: CASSLTGGPYSNQPQHF. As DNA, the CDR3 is TGCGCCAGCAGCTTGACAGGGGGACCCTATAGCAATCAGCCCCAGCATTTT. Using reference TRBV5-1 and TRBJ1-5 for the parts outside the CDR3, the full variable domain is KAGVTQTPRYLIKTRGQQVTLSCSPISGHRSVSWYQQTPGQGLQFLFEYFSETQRNKGNFPGRFSGRQFSNSRSEMNVSTLELGDSALYLCASSLTGGPYSNQPQHFGDGTRLSIL.

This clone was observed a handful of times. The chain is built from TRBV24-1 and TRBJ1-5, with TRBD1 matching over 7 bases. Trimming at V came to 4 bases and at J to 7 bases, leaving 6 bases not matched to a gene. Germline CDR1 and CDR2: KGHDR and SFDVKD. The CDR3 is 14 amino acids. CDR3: CATSDRGKIQPQHF. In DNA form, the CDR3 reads TGTGCCACCAGTGACAGGGGGAAGATACAGCCCCAGCATTTT.

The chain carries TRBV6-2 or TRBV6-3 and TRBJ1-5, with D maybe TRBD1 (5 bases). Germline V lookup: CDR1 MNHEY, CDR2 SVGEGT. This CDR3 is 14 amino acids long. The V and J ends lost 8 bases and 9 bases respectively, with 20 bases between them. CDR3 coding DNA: TGTGCCAGCGGCCGCGGGACGGCCTGGGGGCCCCAGCATTTT. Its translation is CASGRGTAWGPQHF.

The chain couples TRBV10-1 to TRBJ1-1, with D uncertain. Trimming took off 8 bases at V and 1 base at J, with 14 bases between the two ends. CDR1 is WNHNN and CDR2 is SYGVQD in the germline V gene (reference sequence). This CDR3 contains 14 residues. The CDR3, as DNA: TGCGCCAGCTCTCCGGGAGACTCGAACACTGAAGCTTTCTTT. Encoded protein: CASSPGDSNTEAFF.

DNA of the CDR3: TGTGCCAGCAGCTTAGGGAGCAGGGATGAAAAACTGTTTTTT. Translated: CASSLGSRDEKLFF. The chain has TRBV11-3 and TRBJ1-4; tentatively, D is TRBD1 (5 bases). There are 14 residues in the CDR3. With 1 base removed from V and 6 bases from J, the gap between germline ends came to 9 bases. CDR1 SGHNT and CDR2 YENEEA come from the germline V gene.

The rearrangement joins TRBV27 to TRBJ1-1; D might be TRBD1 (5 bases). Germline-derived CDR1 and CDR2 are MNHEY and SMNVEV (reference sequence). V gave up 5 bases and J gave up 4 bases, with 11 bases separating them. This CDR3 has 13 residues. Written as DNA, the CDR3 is TGTGCCAGCAGTATCCAGGGAGGCACTGAAGCTTTCTTT. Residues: CASSIQGGTEAFF.

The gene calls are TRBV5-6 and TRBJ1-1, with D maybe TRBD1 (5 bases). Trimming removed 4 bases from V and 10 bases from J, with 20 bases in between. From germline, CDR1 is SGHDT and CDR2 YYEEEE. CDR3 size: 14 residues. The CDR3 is CASSPGGAVRGAFF. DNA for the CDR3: TGTGCCAGCAGCCCCGGGGGAGCGGTCCGTGGAGCTTTCTTT.

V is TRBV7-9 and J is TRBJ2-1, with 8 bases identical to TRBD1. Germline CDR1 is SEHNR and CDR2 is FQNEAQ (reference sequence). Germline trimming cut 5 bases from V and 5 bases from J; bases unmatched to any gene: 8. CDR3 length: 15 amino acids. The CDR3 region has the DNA TGTGCCAGCAGCCCCCGAGGACAGGGTGACAATGAGCAGTTCTTC. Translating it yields CASSPRGQGDNEQFF.

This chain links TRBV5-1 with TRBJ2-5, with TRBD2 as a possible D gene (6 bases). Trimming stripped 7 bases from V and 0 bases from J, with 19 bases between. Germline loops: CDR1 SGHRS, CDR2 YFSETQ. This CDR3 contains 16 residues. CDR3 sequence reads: CASFGGVDGYQETQYF. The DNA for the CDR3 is TGCGCCAGCTTTGGAGGGGTGGACGGGTACCAAGAGACCCAGTACTTC.

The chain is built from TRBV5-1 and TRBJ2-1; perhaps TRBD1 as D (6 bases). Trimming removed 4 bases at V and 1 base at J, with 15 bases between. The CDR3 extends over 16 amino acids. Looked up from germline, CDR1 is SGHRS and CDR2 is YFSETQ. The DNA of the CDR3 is TGCGCCAGCAGCCACGACAGGCGTCTGTCCTACAATGAGCAGTTCTTC. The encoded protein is CASSHDRRLSYNEQFF.

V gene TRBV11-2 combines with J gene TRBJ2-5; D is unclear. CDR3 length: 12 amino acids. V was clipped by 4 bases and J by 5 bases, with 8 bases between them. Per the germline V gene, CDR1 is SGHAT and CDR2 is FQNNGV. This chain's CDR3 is CASSSPEETQYF. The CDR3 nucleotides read TGTGCCAGCAGCTCACCCGAGGAGACCCAGTACTTC.

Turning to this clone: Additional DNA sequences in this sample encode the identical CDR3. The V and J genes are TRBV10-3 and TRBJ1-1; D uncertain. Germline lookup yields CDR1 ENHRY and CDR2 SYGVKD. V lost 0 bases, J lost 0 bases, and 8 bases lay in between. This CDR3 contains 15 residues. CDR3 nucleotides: TGTGCCATCAGTGAGTCGGGCCAGATGAACACTGAAGCTTTCTTT. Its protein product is CAISESGQMNTEAFF.